This T cell receptor (beta chain) is from a study of shared clonotypes between healthy human individuals. About the study: Ranging from 18 to 49 in age, donors were a couple of women and three men.

This clone was observed many times. Other DNA sequences within the sample encode an identical CDR3. The data were produced by immunoSEQ multiplex PCR, yet TCRdb's version contains in-frame clones alone and is incomplete. The sample has 1 million to 1.2 million clones, roughly 80% seen once; the top ten hold roughly 0.9%. This TCR was recovered from a man aged 18 to 30 in good health. Some clones in this sample may be carry-over from other donors' samples. The source material was memory CD4+ T cells from PBMCs. Subset denoted: CD45RA-negative fraction.

Here the CDR3 reads CASSLFQGFETQYF. The CDR3 DNA reads as TGTGCCAGCAGTTTGTTTCAGGGTTTTGAGACCCAGTACTTC. The chain employs TRBV27 and TRBJ2-5, with D possibly matching TRBD1 (5 bases). Trimming left V 3 bases short and J 5 bases short, with 13 bases between. The CDR3 covers 14 residues. Germline CDR1 is MNHEY and CDR2 is SMNVEV (reference sequence).